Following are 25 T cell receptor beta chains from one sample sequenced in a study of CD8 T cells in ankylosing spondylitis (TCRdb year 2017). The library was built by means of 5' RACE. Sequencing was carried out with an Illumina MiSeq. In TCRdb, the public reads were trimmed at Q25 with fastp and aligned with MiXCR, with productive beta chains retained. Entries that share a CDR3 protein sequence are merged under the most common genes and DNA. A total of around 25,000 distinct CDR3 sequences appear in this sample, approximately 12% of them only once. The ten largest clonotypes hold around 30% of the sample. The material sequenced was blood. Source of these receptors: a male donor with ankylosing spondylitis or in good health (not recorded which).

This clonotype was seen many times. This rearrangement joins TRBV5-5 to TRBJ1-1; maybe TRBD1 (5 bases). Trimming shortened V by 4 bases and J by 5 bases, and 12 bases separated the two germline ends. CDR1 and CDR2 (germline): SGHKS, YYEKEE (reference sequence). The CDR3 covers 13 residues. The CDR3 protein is CASSAAGWTEAFF. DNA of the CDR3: TGTGCCAGCAGCGCAGCAGGGTGGACTGAAGCTTTCTTT.

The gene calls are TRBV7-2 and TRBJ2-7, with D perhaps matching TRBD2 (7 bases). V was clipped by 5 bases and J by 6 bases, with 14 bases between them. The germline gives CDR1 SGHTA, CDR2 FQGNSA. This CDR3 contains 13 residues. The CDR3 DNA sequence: TGTGCCAGCAGCCCCAAGGGGGGGATCGAGCAGTACTTC. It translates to CASSPKGGIEQYF.

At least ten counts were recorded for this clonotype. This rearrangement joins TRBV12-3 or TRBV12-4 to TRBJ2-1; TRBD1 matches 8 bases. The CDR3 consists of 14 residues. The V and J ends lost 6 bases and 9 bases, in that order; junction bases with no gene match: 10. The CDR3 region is CASSPQGVGIEQFF. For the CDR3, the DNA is TGTGCCAGCAGCCCACAGGGGGTGGGGATTGAGCAGTTCTTC.

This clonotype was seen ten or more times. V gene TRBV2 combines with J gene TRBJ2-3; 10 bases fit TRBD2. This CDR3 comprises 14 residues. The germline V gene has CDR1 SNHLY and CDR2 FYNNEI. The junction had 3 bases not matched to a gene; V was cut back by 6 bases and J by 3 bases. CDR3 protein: CASSLAGVTDTQYF. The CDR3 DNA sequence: TGTGCCAGCAGCCTAGCGGGAGTAACAGATACGCAGTATTTT. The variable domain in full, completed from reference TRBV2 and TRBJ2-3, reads EPEVTQTPSHQVTQMGQEVILRCVPISNHLYFYWYRQILGQKVEFLVSFYNNEISEKSEIFDDQFSVERPDGSNFTLKIRSTKLEDSAMYFCASSLAGVTDTQYFGPGTRLTVL.

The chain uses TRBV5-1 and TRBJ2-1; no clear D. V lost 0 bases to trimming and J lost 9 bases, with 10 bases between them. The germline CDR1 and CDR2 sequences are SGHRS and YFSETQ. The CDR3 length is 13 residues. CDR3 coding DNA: TGCGCCAGCAGCTTGGAGGGTCAAGGTGAGCAGTTCTTC. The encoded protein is CASSLEGQGEQFF.

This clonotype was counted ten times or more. The CDR3 protein is CASSLYVYNEQFF. The CDR3 nucleotides read TGTGCCAGCAGCTTGTACGTTTACAATGAGCAGTTCTTC. This chain uses TRBV7-9 with TRBJ2-1; D is uncertain. Trimming shortened V by 3 bases and J by 4 bases, and 7 bases separated the two germline ends. The CDR3 totals 13 residues. The V gene's germline CDR1 is SEHNR and CDR2 FQNEAQ (reference sequence).

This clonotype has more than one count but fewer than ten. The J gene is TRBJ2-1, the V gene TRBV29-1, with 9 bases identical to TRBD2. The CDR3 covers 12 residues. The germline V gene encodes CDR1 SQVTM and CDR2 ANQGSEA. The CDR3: CARGTSNNEQFF. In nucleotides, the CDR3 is TGCGCAAGGGGGACTAGCAACAATGAGCAGTTCTTC.

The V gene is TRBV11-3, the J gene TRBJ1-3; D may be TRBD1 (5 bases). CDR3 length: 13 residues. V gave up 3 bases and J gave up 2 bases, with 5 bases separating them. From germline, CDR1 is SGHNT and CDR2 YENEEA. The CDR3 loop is CASSLGPGNTIYF. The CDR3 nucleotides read TGTGCCAGCAGCTTGGGGCCTGGAAACACCATATATTTT.

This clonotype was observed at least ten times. The CDR3 sequence: CASSPRLAGGVNEQFF. CDR3 nucleotide sequence: TGTGCCAGCAGCCCACGACTAGCGGGGGGTGTGAATGAGCAGTTCTTC. The chain employs TRBV5-5 and TRBJ2-1, with 13 bases that match TRBD2. The CDR3 contains 16 residues. Germline CDR1 reads SGHKS; CDR2 reads YYEKEE (reference sequence). The V segment lost 4 bases and the J segment 7 bases; nucleotides outside the gene matches: 8. Supplemented by reference TRBV5-5 and TRBJ2-1, the full variable domain reads DAGVTQSPTHLIKTRGQQVTLRCSPISGHKSVSWYQQVLGQGPQFIFQYYEKEERGRGNFPDRFSARQFPNYSSELNVNALLLGDSALYLCASSPRLAGGVNEQFFGPGTRLTVL.

The CDR3 loop reads CASSQWGRPLSYEQYF. CDR3 coding DNA: TGCGCCAGCAGTCAATGGGGCAGGCCACTTTCCTACGAGCAGTACTTC. V usage is TRBV23-1 and J usage is TRBJ2-7, with D tentatively TRBD1 (5 bases). TRBV23-1 has ORF status, its function being uncertain. CDR3 size: 16 residues. V lost 1 base and J 1 base, leaving 14 bases between the germline ends.

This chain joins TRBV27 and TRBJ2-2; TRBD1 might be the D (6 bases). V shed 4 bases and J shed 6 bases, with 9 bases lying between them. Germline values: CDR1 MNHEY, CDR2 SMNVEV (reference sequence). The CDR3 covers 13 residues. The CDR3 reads CASSYTGSGELFF. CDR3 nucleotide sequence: TGTGCCAGCAGTTATACAGGGTCCGGGGAGCTGTTTTTT.

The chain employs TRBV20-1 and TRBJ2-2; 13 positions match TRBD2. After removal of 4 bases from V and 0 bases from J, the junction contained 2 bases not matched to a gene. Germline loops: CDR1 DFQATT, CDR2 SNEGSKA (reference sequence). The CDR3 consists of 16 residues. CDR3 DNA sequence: TGCAGTGCTATACTAGCGGGGGGGCCGAACACCGGGGAGCTGTTTTTT. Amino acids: CSAILAGGPNTGELFF.

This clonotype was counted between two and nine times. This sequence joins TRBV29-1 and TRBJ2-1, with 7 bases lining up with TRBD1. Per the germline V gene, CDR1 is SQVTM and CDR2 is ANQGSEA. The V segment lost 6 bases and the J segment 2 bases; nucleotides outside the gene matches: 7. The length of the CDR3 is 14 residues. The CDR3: CSVAFGTAYNEQFF. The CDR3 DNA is TGCAGCGTCGCTTTCGGGACAGCCTACAATGAGCAGTTCTTC.

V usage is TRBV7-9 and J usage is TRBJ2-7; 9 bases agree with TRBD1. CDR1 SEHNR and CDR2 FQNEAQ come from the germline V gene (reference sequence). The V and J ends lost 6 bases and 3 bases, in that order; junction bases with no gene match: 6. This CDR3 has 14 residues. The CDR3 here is CASREGQGNYEQYF. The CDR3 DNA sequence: TGTGCCAGCAGGGAGGGACAGGGTAACTACGAGCAGTACTTC.

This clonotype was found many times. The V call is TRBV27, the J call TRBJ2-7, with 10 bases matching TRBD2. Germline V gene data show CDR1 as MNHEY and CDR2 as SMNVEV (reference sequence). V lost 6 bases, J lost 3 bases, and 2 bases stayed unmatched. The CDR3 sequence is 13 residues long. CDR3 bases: TGTGCCAGCAGGTCTAGCGGGAGCTACGAGCAGTACTTC. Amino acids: CASRSSGSYEQYF.

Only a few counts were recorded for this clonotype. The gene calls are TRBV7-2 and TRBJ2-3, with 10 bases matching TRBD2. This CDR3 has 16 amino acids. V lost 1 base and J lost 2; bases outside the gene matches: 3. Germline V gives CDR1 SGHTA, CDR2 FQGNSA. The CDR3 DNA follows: TGTGCCAGCAGCTTAGATCTAGCGGGGGACACAGATACGCAGTATTTT. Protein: CASSLDLAGDTDTQYF. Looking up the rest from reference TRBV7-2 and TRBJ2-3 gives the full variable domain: GAGVSQSPSNKVTEKGKDVELRCDPISGHTALYWYRQSLGQGLEFLIYFQGNSAPDKSGLPSDRFSAERTGGSVSTLTIQRTQQEDSAVYLCASSLDLAGDTDTQYFGPGTRLTVL.

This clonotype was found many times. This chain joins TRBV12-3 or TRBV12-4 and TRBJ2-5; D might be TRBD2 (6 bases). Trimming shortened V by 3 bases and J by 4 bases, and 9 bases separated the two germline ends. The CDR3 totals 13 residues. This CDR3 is CASSLKAGETQYF. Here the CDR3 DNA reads TGTGCCAGCAGTTTGAAAGCGGGAGAGACCCAGTACTTC.

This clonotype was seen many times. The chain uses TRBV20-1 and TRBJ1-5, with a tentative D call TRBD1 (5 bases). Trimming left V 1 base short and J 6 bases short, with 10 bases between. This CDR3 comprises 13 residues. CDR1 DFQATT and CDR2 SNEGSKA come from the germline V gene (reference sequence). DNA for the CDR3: TGCAGTGCTAGAGGGGGCGTGGGTCAGCCCCAGCATTTT. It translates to CSARGGVGQPQHF.

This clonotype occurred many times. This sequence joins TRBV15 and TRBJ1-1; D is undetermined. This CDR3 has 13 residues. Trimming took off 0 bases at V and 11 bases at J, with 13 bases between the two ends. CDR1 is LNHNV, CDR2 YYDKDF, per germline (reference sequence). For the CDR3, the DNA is TGTGCCACCAGCAGAGAGTTTGGCCCACAGGCTTTCTTT. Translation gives CATSREFGPQAFF.

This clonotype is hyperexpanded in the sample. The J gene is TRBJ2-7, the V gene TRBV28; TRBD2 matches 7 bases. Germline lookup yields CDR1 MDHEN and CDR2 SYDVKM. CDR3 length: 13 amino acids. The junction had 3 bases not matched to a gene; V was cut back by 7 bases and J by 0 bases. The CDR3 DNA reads TGTGCCAGCAACGGCGGGAGCTCCTACGAGCAGTACTTC. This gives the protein CASNGGSSYEQYF.

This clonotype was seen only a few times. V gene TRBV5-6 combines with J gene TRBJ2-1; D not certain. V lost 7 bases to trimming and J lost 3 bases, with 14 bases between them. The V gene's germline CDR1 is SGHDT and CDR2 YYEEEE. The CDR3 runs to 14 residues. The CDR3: CASCPGPLYNEQFF. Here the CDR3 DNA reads TGTGCCAGCTGCCCCGGGCCCCTCTACAATGAGCAGTTCTTC.

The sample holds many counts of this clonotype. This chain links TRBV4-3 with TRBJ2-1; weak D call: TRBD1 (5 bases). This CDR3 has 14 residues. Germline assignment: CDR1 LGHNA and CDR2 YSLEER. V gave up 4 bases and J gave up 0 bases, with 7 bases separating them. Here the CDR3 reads CASSPRGSYNEQFF. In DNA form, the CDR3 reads TGCGCCAGCAGCCCTAGGGGCTCCTACAATGAGCAGTTCTTC.

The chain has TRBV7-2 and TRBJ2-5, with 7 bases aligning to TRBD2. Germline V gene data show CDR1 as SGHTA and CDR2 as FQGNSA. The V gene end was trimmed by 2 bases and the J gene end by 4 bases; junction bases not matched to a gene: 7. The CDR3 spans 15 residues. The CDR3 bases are TGTGCCAGCAGCTTAAACCCCTCGGGGGGAGAGACCCAGTACTTC. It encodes CASSLNPSGGETQYF.

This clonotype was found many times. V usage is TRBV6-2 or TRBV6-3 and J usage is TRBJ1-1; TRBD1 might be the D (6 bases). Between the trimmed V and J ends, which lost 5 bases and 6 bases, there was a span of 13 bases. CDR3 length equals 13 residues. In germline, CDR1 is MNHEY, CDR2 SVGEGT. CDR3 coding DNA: TGTGCCAGCAGTCAAGGGGGGAGCCCTGAAGCTTTCTTT. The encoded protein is CASSQGGSPEAFF.

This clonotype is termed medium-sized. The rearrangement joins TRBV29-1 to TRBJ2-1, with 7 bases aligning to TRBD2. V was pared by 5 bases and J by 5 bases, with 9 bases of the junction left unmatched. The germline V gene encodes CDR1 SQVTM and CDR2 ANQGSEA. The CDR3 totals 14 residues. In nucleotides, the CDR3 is TGCAGCGTTCGGGGGAGGGGTTTCGACAATGAGCAGTTCTTC. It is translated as CSVRGRGFDNEQFF.